This paragraph reports one T cell receptor (beta chain). The data originate from a study of T cell changes during pregnancy in multiple sclerosis. Generated by immunoSEQ multiplex PCR, the TCRdb table keeps only in-frame clones and is missing some. The top ten hold 0.7% to 0.95% of the sample, which has tens of thousands of clones, more than 80% seen once. This specimen consisted of peripheral blood, obtained in the second trimester of pregnancy. The source is a female donor with multiple sclerosis, enrolled in a pregnancy study.

The CDR3 DNA follows: TGCGCCAGCAGCTGGGAACCCAGAGGGATGAACACTGAAGCTTTCTTT. It codes for CASSWEPRGMNTEAFF. The chain couples TRBV5-1 to TRBJ1-1; D ambiguous. CDR1 and CDR2 (germline): SGHRS, YFSETQ. The CDR3 length is 16 residues. The V end was cut by 3 bases, the J end by 0 bases, with 15 bases between.